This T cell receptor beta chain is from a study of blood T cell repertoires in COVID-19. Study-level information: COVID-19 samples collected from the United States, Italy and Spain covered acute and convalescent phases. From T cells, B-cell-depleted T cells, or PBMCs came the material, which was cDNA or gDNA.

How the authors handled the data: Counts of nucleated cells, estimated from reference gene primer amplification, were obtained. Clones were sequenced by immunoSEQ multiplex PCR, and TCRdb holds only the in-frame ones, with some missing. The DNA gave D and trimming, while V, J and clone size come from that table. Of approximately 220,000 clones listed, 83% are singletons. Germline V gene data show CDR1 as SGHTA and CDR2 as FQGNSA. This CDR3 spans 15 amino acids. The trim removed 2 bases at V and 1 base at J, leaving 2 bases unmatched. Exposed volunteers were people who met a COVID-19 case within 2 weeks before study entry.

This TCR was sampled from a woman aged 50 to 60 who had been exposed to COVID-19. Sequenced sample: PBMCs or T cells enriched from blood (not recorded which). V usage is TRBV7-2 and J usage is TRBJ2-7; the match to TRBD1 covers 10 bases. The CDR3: CASSLTGQGSYEQYF. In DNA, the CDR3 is TGTGCCAGCAGCTTAACGGGACAGGGGTCCTACGAGCAGTACTTC.